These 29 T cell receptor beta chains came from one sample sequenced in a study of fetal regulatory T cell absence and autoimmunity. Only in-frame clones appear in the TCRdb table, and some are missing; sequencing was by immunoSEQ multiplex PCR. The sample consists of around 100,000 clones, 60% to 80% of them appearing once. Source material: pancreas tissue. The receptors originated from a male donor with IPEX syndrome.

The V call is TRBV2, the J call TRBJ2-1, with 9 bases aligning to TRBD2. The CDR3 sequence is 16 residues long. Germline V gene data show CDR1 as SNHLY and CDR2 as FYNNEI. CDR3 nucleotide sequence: TGTGCGAGCGTCCCAGCGGGGGGTCGCTCCTACAATGAGCAGTTCTTC. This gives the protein CASVPAGGRSYNEQFF.

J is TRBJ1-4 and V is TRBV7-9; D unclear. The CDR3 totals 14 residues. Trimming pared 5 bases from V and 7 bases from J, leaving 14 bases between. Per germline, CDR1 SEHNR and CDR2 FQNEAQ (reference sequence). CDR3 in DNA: TGTGCCAGCAGCCATCTGGTTAACAGTGAAAAACTGTTTTTT. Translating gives CASSHLVNSEKLFF.

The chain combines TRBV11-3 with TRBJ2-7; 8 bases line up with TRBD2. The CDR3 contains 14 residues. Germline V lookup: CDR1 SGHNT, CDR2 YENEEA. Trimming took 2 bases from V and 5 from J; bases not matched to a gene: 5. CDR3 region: CASSLPGGGHEQYF. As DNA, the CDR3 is TGTGCCAGCAGCTTACCCGGGGGGGGGCACGAGCAGTACTTC.

The CDR3 coding sequence is TGTGCCAGCAGGGACACAGGGGTGGGAAACACCATATATTTT. This encodes CASRDTGVGNTIYF. The rearrangement uses TRBV6-1 and TRBJ1-3; 7 bases map to TRBD1. Per the germline V gene, CDR1 is MNHNS and CDR2 is SASEGT. The CDR3 totals 14 residues. With V trimmed by 6 bases and J by 4 bases, 6 bases remained unmatched.

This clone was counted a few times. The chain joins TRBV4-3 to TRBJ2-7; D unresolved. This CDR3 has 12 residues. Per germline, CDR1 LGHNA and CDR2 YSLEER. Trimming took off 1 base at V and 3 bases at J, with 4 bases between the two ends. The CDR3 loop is CASSQAGYEQYF. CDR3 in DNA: TGCGCCAGCAGCCAAGCAGGCTACGAGCAGTACTTC.

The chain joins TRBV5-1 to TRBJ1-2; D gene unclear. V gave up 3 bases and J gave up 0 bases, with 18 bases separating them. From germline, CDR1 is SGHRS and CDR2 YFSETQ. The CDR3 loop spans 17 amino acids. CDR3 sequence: CASSSYYSRRTNYGYTF. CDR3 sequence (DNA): TGCGCCAGCAGCTCTTATTATAGCAGGCGCACTAACTATGGCTACACCTTC.

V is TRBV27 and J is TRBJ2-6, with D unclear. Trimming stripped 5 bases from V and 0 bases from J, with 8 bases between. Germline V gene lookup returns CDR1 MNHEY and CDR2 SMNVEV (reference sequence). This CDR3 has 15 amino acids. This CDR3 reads CASSLYSSGANVLTF. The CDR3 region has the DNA TGTGCCAGCAGTCTATACAGCTCTGGGGCCAACGTCCTGACTTTC.

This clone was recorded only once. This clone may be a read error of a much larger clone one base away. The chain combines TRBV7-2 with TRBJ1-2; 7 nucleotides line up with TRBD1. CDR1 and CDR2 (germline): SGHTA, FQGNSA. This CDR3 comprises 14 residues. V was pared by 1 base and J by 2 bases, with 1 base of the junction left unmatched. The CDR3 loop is CASSLETGNYGYTF. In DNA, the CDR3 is TGTGCCAGCAGCTTAGAGACAGGGAACTATGGCTACACCTTC.

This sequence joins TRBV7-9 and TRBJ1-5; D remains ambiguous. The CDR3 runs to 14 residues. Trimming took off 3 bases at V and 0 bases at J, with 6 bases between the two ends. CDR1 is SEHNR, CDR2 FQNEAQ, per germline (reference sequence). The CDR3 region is CASSLANSNQPQHF. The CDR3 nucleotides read TGTGCCAGCAGCTTGGCAAATAGCAATCAGCCCCAGCATTTT.

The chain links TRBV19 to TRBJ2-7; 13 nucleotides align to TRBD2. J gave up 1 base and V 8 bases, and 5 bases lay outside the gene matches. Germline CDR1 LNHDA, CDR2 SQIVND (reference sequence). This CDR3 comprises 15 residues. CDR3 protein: CASGLAGAPSYEQYF. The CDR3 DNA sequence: TGTGCCAGTGGACTAGCGGGGGCCCCTTCCTACGAGCAGTACTTC.

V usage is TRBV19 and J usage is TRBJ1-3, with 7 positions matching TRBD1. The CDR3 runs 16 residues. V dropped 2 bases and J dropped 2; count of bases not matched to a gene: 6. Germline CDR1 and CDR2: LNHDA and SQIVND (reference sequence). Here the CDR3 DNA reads TGTGCCAGTAGTATACGGGGACAGATGACTGGAAACACCATATATTTT. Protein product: CASSIRGQMTGNTIYF.

The CDR3 DNA is TGTGCCTCCCCCGGACTAGCGGGAGAGACAGATACGCAGTATTTT. Translation: CASPGLAGETDTQYF. The rearrangement joins TRBV30 to TRBJ2-3; the match to TRBD2 covers 13 bases. With V trimmed by 7 bases and J by 3 bases, 7 bases remained unmatched. Germline CDR1 reads GTSNPN; CDR2 reads SVGIG (reference sequence). This CDR3 spans 15 amino acids. Full variable domain (outside the CDR3, taken from reference TRBV30 and TRBJ2-3): SQTIHQWPATLVQPVGSPLSLECTVEGTSNPNLYWYRQAAGRGLQLLFYSVGIGQISSEVPQNLSASRPQDRQFILSSKKLLLSDSGFYLCASPGLAGETDTQYFGPGTRLTVL.

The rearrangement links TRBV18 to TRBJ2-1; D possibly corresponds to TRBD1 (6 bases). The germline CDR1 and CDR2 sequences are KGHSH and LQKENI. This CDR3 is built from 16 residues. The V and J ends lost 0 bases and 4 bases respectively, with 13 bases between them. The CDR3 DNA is TGTGCCAGCTCACCACCCATGCAGGGGTGGTACAATGAGCAGTTCTTC. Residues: CASSPPMQGWYNEQFF.

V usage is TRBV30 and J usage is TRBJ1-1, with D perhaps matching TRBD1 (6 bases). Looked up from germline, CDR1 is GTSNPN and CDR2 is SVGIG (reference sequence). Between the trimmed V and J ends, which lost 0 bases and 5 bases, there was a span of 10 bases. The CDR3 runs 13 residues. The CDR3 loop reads CAWSVRGRTEAFF. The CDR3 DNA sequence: TGTGCCTGGAGTGTAAGGGGGAGGACTGAAGCTTTCTTT.

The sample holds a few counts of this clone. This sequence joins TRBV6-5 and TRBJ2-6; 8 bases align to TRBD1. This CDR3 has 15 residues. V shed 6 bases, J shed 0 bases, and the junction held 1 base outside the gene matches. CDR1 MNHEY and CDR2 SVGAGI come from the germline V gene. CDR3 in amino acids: CASRQGGSGANVLTF. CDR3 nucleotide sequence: TGTGCCAGCAGACAGGGGGGCTCTGGGGCCAACGTCCTGACTTTC.

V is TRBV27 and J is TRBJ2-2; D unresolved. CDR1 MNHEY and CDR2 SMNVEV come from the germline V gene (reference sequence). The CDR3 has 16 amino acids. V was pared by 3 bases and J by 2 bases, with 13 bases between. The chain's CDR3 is CASSFTYGNNTGELFF. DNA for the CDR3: TGTGCCAGCAGTTTCACCTATGGCAACAACACCGGGGAGCTGTTTTTT.

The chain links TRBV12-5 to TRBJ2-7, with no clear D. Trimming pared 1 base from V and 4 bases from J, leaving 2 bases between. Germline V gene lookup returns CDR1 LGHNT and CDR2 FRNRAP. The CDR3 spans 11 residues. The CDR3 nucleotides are TGTGCTAGTGGTTTGGGTTACGAGCAGTACTTC. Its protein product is CASGLGYEQYF.

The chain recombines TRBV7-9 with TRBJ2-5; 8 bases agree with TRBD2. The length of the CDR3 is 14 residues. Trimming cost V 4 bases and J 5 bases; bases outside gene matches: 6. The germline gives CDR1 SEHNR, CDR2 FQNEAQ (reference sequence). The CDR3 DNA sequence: TGTGCCAGCAGCTCCGGGACTAGTAGGGAGACCCAGTACTTC. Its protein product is CASSSGTSRETQYF.

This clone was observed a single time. The CDR3 protein is CASSFRQDYGYTF. The CDR3 DNA sequence: TGTGCCAGCAGCTTCCGACAGGACTATGGCTACACCTTC. The chain links TRBV5-8 to TRBJ1-2, with D tentatively TRBD1 (6 bases). V was pared by 2 bases and J by 3 bases, with 8 bases between. Germline CDR1 and CDR2: SGHTS and YDEGEE. CDR3 length equals 13 residues. The entire variable domain, with the rest obtained from reference TRBV5-8 and TRBJ1-2, is as follows: EAGVTQSPTHLIKTRGQQATLRCSPISGHTSVYWYQQALGLGLQFLLWYDEGEERNRGNFPPRFSGRQFPNYSSELNVNALELEDSALYLCASSFRQDYGYTFGSGTRLTVV.

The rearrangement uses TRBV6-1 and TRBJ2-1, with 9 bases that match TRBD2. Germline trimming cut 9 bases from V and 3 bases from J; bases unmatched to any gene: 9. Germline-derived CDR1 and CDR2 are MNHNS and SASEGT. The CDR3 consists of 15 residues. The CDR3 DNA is TGTGCCAGTATACGCGGGAGGGCCGTCTACAATGAGCAGTTCTTC. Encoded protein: CASIRGRAVYNEQFF.

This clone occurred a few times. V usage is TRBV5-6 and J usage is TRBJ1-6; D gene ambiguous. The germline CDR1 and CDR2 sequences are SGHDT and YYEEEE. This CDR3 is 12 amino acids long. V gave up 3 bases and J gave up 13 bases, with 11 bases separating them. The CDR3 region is CASSSTTGPLHF. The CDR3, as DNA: TGTGCCAGCAGCTCTACCACGGGGCCCCTCCACTTT.

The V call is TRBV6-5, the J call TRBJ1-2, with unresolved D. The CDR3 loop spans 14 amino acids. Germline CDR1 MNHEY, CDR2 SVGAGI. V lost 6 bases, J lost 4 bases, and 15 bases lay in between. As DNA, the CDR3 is TGTGCCAGCAGGAGCCTAGAGCGGGGCTATGGCTACACCTTC. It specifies CASRSLERGYGYTF.

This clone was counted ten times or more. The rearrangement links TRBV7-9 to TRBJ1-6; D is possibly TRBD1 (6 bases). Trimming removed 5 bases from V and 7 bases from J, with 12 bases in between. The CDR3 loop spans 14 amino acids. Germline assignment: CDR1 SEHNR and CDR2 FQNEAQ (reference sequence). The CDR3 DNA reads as TGTGCCAGCAGCCCTGACAGGTGGAATTCACCCCTCCACTTT. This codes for CASSPDRWNSPLHF.

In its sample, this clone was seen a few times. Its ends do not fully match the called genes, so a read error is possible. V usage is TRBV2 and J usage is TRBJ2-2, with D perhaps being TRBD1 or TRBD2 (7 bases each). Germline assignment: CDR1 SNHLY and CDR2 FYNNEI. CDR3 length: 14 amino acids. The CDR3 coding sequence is TGTGCCCGCAGGGGGGGAACGAACACCGGGGAGCTGTTTTTT. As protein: CARRGGTNTGELFF.

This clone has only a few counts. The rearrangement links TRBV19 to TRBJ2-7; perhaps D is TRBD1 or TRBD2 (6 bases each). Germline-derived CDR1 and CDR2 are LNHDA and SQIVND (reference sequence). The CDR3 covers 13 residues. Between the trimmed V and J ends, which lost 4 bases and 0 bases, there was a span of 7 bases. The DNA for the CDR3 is TGTGCCAGTAGTAAGGGGGGCTCCTACGAGCAGTACTTC. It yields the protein CASSKGGSYEQYF.

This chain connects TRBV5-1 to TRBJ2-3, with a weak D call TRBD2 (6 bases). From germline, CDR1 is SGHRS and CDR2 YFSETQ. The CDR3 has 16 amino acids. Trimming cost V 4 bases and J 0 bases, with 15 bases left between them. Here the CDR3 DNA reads TGCGCCAGCAGCCGGGGGACTGCCTCTAGCACAGATACGCAGTATTTT. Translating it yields CASSRGTASSTDTQYF. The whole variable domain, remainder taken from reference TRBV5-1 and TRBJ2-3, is KAGVTQTPRYLIKTRGQQVTLSCSPISGHRSVSWYQQTPGQGLQFLFEYFSETQRNKGNFPGRFSGRQFSNSRSEMNVSTLELGDSALYLCASSRGTASSTDTQYFGPGTRLTVL.

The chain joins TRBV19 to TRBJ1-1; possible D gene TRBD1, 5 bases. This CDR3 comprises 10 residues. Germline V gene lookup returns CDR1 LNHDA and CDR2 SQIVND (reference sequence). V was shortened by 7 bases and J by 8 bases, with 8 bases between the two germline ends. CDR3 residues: CASKEGEAFF. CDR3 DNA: TGTGCCAGTAAAGAGGGGGAAGCTTTCTTT.

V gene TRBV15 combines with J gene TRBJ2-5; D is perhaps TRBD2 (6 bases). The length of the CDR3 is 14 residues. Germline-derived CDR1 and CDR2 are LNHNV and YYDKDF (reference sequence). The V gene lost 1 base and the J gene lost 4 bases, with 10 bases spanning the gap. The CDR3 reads CATSRAGGGETQYF. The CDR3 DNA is TGTGCCACCAGCAGAGCCGGGGGAGGAGAGACCCAGTACTTC.

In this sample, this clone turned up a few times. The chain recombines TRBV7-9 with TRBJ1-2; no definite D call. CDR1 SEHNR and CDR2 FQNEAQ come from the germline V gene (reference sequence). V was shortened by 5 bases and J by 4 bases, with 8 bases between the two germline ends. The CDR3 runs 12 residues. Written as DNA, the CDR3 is TGTGCCAGCAGCCCCAGCTCCTATGGCTACACCTTC. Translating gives CASSPSSYGYTF.